The 28 T cell receptor beta chains presented below share a single source sample, sequenced in a study of tumor and adjacent non-tumor tissue in lung cancer. TCRbeta libraries were built with three rounds of nested PCR, modified from ARM-PCR. TCRdb re-derived calls from the multiplex PCR reads in MiXCR, one entry per CDR3 protein. Of roughly 150,000 distinct CDR3 sequences listed, around two thirds are singletons. No cell sorting was done before RNA was extracted from the tissue. What was sequenced was lung tumor tissue. These receptors all come from a man between 60 and 75 years old with small cell lung cancer.

This clonotype appeared once. The J gene is TRBJ2-5, the V gene TRBV6-5, with D unresolved. This CDR3 contains 12 residues. The V gene lost 6 bases and the J gene lost 8 bases, with 13 bases spanning the gap. From germline, CDR1 is MNHEY and CDR2 SVGAGI. The CDR3 DNA follows: TGTGCCAGCAGACCCCTGGGTGGTACCCAGTACTTC. This sequence encodes CASRPLGGTQYF.

The chain links TRBV6-1 to TRBJ2-5, with D unresolved. Germline assignment: CDR1 MNHNS and CDR2 SASEGT. The CDR3 consists of 14 residues. V was pared by 0 bases and J by 5 bases, with 10 bases between. The CDR3 bases are TGTGCCAGCAGTGAAGCAAGGGATTTGGAGACCCAGTACTTC. This codes for CASSEARDLETQYF.

Comment on this clonotype: A much larger clonotype is one base distant, so this may be a read error. V is TRBV6-1 and J is TRBJ2-7; either TRBD1 or TRBD2 may fit D (5 bases each). This CDR3 comprises 14 residues. Germline V gives CDR1 MNHNS, CDR2 SASEGT. CDR3 bases: TGTGTCAGCCTCCTCCGGGACGCGAACTACGAGCAGTACTTC. As protein: CVSLLRDANYEQYF.

The chain carries TRBV20-1 and TRBJ2-1; 12 positions agree with TRBD2. The CDR3 covers 15 residues. After removal of 6 bases from V and 0 bases from J, the junction contained 3 bases not matched to a gene. Looked up from germline, CDR1 is DFQATT and CDR2 is SNEGSKA (reference sequence). In DNA form, the CDR3 reads TGCAGTGCGTCTAGCGGGAGGGCCTCCTACAATGAGCAGTTCTTC. It yields the protein CSASSGRASYNEQFF.

The V and J genes are TRBV12-3 or TRBV12-4 and TRBJ2-1, with 8 bases fitting TRBD1. J gave up 9 bases and V 7 bases, and 8 bases lay outside the gene matches. This CDR3 has 13 amino acids. The CDR3 sequence: CASNRQGSSEQFF. The CDR3 nucleotides are TGTGCCAGCAATAGACAGGGGTCGAGTGAGCAGTTCTTC.

On this clonotype: The germline gene is not matched at one end of the junction; a read error may be the cause. The chain joins TRBV20-1 to TRBJ1-5; 7 bases are shared with TRBD1. The CDR3 totals 13 residues. Germline CDR1 and CDR2: DFQATT and SNEGSKA (reference sequence). The CDR3 reads CSALGQCNQPQHF. CDR3 coding DNA: TGCAGTGCCCTGGGACAGTGTAATCAGCCTCAGCATTTT.

The chain has TRBV6-6 and TRBJ1-1; D gene ambiguous. Germline lookup yields CDR1 MNHNY and CDR2 SVGAGI (reference sequence). CDR3 length: 16 residues. V was trimmed by 2 bases and J by 14 bases, leaving 27 bases between them. The CDR3 DNA reads as TGTGCCAGCAGTTACGTCCCCGGACTTACGGTTAGTGAAGAGTTCTTT. Residues: CASSYVPGLTVSEEFF.

Many counts were recorded for this clonotype. The J gene is TRBJ1-1, the V gene TRBV29-1; 9 bases map to TRBD1. This CDR3 is 15 amino acids long. V trimming: 6 bases; J trimming: 3 bases; junction bases outside the gene matches: 11. Germline assignment: CDR1 SQVTM and CDR2 ANQGSEA. As DNA, the CDR3 is TGCAGCGTGCCCGGACAGGGGACCCTAGACACTGAAGCTTTCTTT. The encoded protein is CSVPGQGTLDTEAFF.

As to this clonotype: With a much larger clone just one base away, this may be a read error. The CDR3 nucleotides read TGTGCCAGTACCACCCCAGACACCGGGGAGCTGTTTTTT. This sequence encodes CASTTPDTGELFF. The V call is TRBV5-5, the J call TRBJ2-2; D call uncertain. Germline V gene lookup returns CDR1 SGHKS and CDR2 YYEKEE (reference sequence). This CDR3 region has 13 residues. Trimming pared 8 bases from V and 3 bases from J, leaving 11 bases between.

This clonotype was recorded once. A much bigger clone sits one base away, suggesting this may be a read error. The CDR3 region is CSARSGANILTF. In DNA, the CDR3 is TGCAGTGCTAGATCCGGGGCCAACATCCTGACTTTC. The gene calls are TRBV20-1 and TRBJ2-6, with D perhaps being TRBD1 or TRBD2 (5 bases each). The germline CDR1 and CDR2 sequences are DFQATT and SNEGSKA (reference sequence). The length of the CDR3 is 12 residues.

As regards this clonotype: A read error may produce the germline difference seen at one junction end. The J gene is TRBJ2-1, the V gene TRBV20-1; 11 nucleotides agree with TRBD2. The CDR3 covers 15 residues. Germline CDR1 and CDR2: DFQATT and SNEGSKA (reference sequence). CDR3 bases: TGCAGTGTTAGAAAACTAGCGGGAGAGCCCCATGAGCAGTTCTTC. This encodes CSVRKLAGEPHEQFF.

A word on this clonotype: One end of the junction does not line up with germline, which may come from a read error. The rearrangement joins TRBV5-1 to TRBJ2-3, with 12 bases matching TRBD2. Germline assignment: CDR1 SGHRS and CDR2 YFSETQ. This CDR3 has 22 residues. CDR3 bases: TGCGTCAGCAGCCTTTCCGGGACAGGGCCTTCACTAGCGGGGGGACAGGGGACCACGCAGTATTTT. This translates into CVSSLSGTGPSLAGGQGTTQYF.

CDR3 nucleotides: TGTGCCAGCAGTGTCGGGACCCCTTACGAGCAGTACTTC. This encodes CASSVGTPYEQYF. The chain employs TRBV12-3 or TRBV12-4 and TRBJ2-7; D may match TRBD1 or TRBD2 (5 bases each). Trimming took 5 bases from V and 4 from J, leaving 12 bases between them. The CDR3 runs 13 residues.

This clonotype occurred a few times. The V and J genes are TRBV5-5 and TRBJ2-1; 8 nucleotides match TRBD2. The J segment lost 10 bases and the V segment lost 2 bases, leaving 11 bases of the junction unmatched. This CDR3 has 15 residues. In germline, CDR1 is SGHKS, CDR2 YYEKEE (reference sequence). The CDR3 DNA reads as TGTGCCAGCAGCTTTGCTGGGACTGGCGGGAGGGAGCAGTTCTTC. Encoded protein: CASSFAGTGGREQFF.

This chain connects TRBV5-4 to TRBJ1-1, with TRBD1 matching 7 bases. Germline V gene lookup returns CDR1 SGHNT and CDR2 YYREEE (reference sequence). The CDR3 loop spans 14 amino acids. V was clipped by 4 bases and J by 2 bases; unmatched bases: 5. The CDR3 bases are TGTGCCAGCAGCCTTGGGACAGCCAACACTGAAGCTTTCTTT. It codes for CASSLGTANTEAFF.

There are a few counts of this clonotype. A junction end diverges from the germline sequence, so it may reflect a read error. The J gene is TRBJ2-6, the V gene TRBV29-1; perhaps TRBD2 as D (7 bases). Germline lookup yields CDR1 SQVTM and CDR2 ANQGSEA. This CDR3 region has 13 residues. This CDR3 is CSVVSRGANVLTF. CDR3 sequence (DNA): TGCAGCGTTGTTTCTCGGGGGGCCAACGTCCTTACTTTC.

This chain connects TRBV6-5 to TRBJ2-7; D is tentatively TRBD1 or TRBD2 (7 bases each). CDR3 length: 15 amino acids. Germline assignment: CDR1 MNHEY and CDR2 SVGAGI. In DNA, the CDR3 is TGTGCCGGCAGGGGGGGGTTAGGGCCAGGCTACGAGCAGTACGTC. Translation gives CAGRGGLGPGYEQYV.

In its sample, this clonotype was seen many times. The gene calls are TRBV24-1 and TRBJ2-3, with D tentatively TRBD2 (5 bases). CDR3 size: 12 residues. Trimming cost V 4 bases and J 4 bases, with 5 bases left between them. CDR1 is KGHDR and CDR2 is SFDVKD in the germline V gene. The CDR3 coding sequence is TGTGCCACCAGTGAGGACTCAGATACGCAGTATTTT. Its protein is CATSEDSDTQYF.

With regard to this clonotype: A junction boundary mismatches the germline segment, possibly from a read error. V is TRBV6-5 and J is TRBJ1-1; no definite D call. CDR1 is MNHEY, CDR2 SVGAGI, per germline. The CDR3 totals 14 residues. The chain's CDR3 is CASSSTNLVRDAFF. In DNA form, the CDR3 reads TGTGCCAGCAGTTCAACCAACCTAGTCCGGGATGCTTTCTTC.

This chain joins TRBV30 and TRBJ1-5; possible D gene TRBD1, 5 bases. The CDR3 spans 13 residues. With 0 bases removed from V and 4 bases from J, the gap between germline ends came to 7 bases. Looked up from germline, CDR1 is GTSNPN and CDR2 is SVGIG (reference sequence). This chain's CDR3 is CAWSVKGNQPQHF. CDR3 bases: TGTGCCTGGAGTGTTAAGGGGAATCAGCCCCAGCATTTT.

V and J are TRBV10-3 and TRBJ1-2; D unresolved. The CDR3 extends over 10 amino acids. Germline loops: CDR1 ENHRY, CDR2 SYGVKD. With 8 bases removed from V and 6 bases from J, the gap between germline ends came to 7 bases. This CDR3 is CAIGEDGYTF. CDR3 sequence (DNA): TGTGCCATCGGAGAGGATGGCTACACCTTC.

In the case of this clonotype: The junction does not match germline at one end; this may be a read error. The chain joins TRBV11-2 to TRBJ2-7; D ambiguous. The CDR3 sequence is 13 residues long. Germline loops: CDR1 SGHAT, CDR2 FQNNGV. The CDR3 region is CASSLWVTYEQYF. CDR3 nucleotide sequence: TGTGCCAGCAGCTTATGGGTGACCTACGAGCAGTATTTC.

In regard to this clonotype: The junction and the germline gene differ at one end; a read error may be behind it. The DNA for the CDR3 is TGCAGTGCTGGGACCCAGGAGGATGAACAGTTCTTC. This translates into CSAGTQEDEQFF. V and J are TRBV20-1 and TRBJ2-1; D possibly matches TRBD1 or TRBD2 (5 bases each). CDR3 length: 12 residues. In germline, CDR1 is DFQATT, CDR2 SNEGSKA (reference sequence).

Regarding this clonotype: It may be a read error: a sequence one base away is much more abundant. This rearrangement joins TRBV28 to TRBJ2-7; D remains unclear. Germline V gives CDR1 MDHEN, CDR2 SYDVKM. The CDR3 runs to 17 residues. CDR3 sequence reads: CASSLYRVGWTSYEHYF. Written as DNA, the CDR3 is TGTGCCAGCAGTTTATATAGGGTTGGGTGGACCTCCTACGAGCACTACTTC.

The chain carries TRBV5-1 and TRBJ2-7; 10 nucleotides match TRBD1. Looked up from germline, CDR1 is SGHRS and CDR2 is YFSETQ. The ends lost 3 bases at V and 5 bases at J; junction bases unmatched: 2. The CDR3 contains 13 residues. CDR3 protein: CASSSGTGDEQYF. In DNA form, the CDR3 reads TGCGCCAGCAGCTCGGGGACAGGGGACGAGCAGTACTTC.

The J gene is TRBJ2-1, the V gene TRBV11-2; D unresolved. Germline lookup yields CDR1 SGHAT and CDR2 FQNNGV. The CDR3 sequence is 11 residues long. The V end was cut by 8 bases, the J end by 12 bases, with 14 bases between. DNA for the CDR3: TGTGCCAGCGGCGTAGTCCTGGGGCAGTTCTTC. Its translation is CASGVVLGQFF.

The rearrangement uses TRBV29-1 and TRBJ1-1; TRBD1 is a possible D gene (5 bases). This CDR3 region has 15 residues. V was shortened by 4 bases and J by 5 bases, with 20 bases between the two germline ends. The germline gives CDR1 SQVTM, CDR2 ANQGSEA. The CDR3 is CSVARGRTAKTEAFF. The CDR3 DNA reads TGCAGCGTTGCCCGGGGCAGAACTGCGAAGACTGAAGCTTTCTTT. Full variable domain (outside the CDR3, taken from reference TRBV29-1 and TRBJ1-1): SAVISQKPSRDICQRGTSLTIQCQVDSQVTMMFWYRQQPGQSLTLIATANQGSEATYESGFVIDKFPISRPNLTFSTLTVSNMSPEDSSIYLCSVARGRTAKTEAFFGQGTRLTVV.

This clonotype was seen many times. The chain employs TRBV6-5 and TRBJ1-5, with D unclear. CDR3 length: 13 amino acids. CDR1 and CDR2 (germline): MNHEY, SVGAGI. Trimming took off 2 bases at V and 5 bases at J, with 7 bases between the two ends. The CDR3 is CASSYGSHQPQHF. The CDR3 DNA reads TGTGCCAGCAGTTACGGTTCGCATCAGCCCCAGCATTTT.